Shown below are 12 T cell receptor beta chains from a single sample sequenced in a study of blood T cells in healthy people across ages. Next came a second PCR, run for about 6 to 12 cycles, which used a sample-barcoded 5' primer along with a J-beta primer mix. TCRdb called the 5' RACE reads again in MiXCR, with one record for every CDR3 protein. Altogether over 1,500,000 distinct CDR3 sequences are present, 35% to 50% being singletons, with the ten largest covering under 30%. The sample was blood. These receptors all stem from a human donor in good health.

The count of this clonotype is one. The junction and the germline gene differ at one end; a read error may be behind it. This chain connects TRBV6-6 to TRBJ2-6, with a possible D match to TRBD1 (6 bases). The CDR3 loop spans 15 amino acids. Germline CDR1 reads MNHNY; CDR2 reads SVGAGI (reference sequence). The CDR3 protein is CASSYSTGLANVRTF. The CDR3 DNA is TGTGCCAGCAGTTACTCGACAGGACTGGCCAACGTCCGGACTTTC.

The table lists this clonotype with a few counts. J is TRBJ1-2 and V is TRBV15, with a tentative D call TRBD1 (6 bases). The CDR3 extends over 14 amino acids. The germline CDR1 and CDR2 sequences are LNHNV and YYDKDF (reference sequence). V lost 5 bases and J lost 8, with 18 bases in between. CDR3 sequence reads: CATSLSGAGRGYTF. CDR3 bases: TGTGCCACCAGCCTATCGGGGGCTGGAAGGGGCTACACCTTC.

The CDR3 loop reads CASSLTGRDTQYF. DNA of the CDR3: TGTGCCAGCAGTCTCACAGGGAGGGATACGCAGTATTTT. V gene TRBV12-3 or TRBV12-4 combines with J gene TRBJ2-3, with D tentatively TRBD1 or TRBD2 (6 bases each). V lost 5 bases and J lost 6, with 12 bases in between. There are 13 residues in the CDR3.

The J gene is TRBJ2-3, the V gene TRBV4-3, with 9 bases matching TRBD1. This CDR3 comprises 20 residues. Trimming removed 0 bases from V and 5 bases from J; junction bases left unmatched: 18. Germline CDR1 LGHNA, CDR2 YSLEER. CDR3 residues: CASSQDRRTQDRGFGDTQYF. In DNA, the CDR3 is TGCGCCAGCAGCCAAGATCGAAGGACCCAGGACAGGGGATTTGGAGATACGCAGTATTTT.

The genes are TRBV11-3 and TRBJ2-1; D not certain. Germline V gives CDR1 SGHNT, CDR2 YENEEA. With 5 bases removed from V and 3 bases from J, the gap between germline ends came to 20 bases. The CDR3 is 17 residues long. CDR3 in DNA: TGTGCCAGCAGCACTGATCCGGACGGGTTACTCTACAATGAGCAGTTCTTC. This sequence encodes CASSTDPDGLLYNEQFF.

This chain links TRBV6-2 or TRBV6-3 with TRBJ2-3; no clear D. CDR1 and CDR2 from the germline V gene are MNHEY and SVGEGT. The CDR3 loop spans 14 amino acids. V lost 8 bases to trimming and J lost 3 bases, with 15 bases between them. The DNA of the CDR3 is TGTGCCAGCGGCGACACCAAAAGGACAGATACGCAGTATTTT. Protein: CASGDTKRTDTQYF.

This clonotype was detected a few times. The chain carries TRBV20-1 and TRBJ1-6, with D perhaps TRBD1 (5 bases). Trimming cost V 3 bases and J 9 bases, with 15 bases left between them. Germline CDR1 DFQATT, CDR2 SNEGSKA (reference sequence). The CDR3 has 14 amino acids. This CDR3 reads CSASLGRVGSPLHF. CDR3 DNA: TGCAGTGCTAGTCTGGGCAGGGTGGGTTCACCCCTCCACTTT.

The chain recombines TRBV29-1 with TRBJ2-4, with D tentatively TRBD1 (6 bases). TRBJ2-7 explains the end of the DNA better; the J call may be wrong. This CDR3 is built from 12 residues. Germline assignment: CDR1 SQVTM and CDR2 ANQGSEA. CDR3 sequence: CSVNLQGYEQYF. CDR3 nucleotides: TGCAGCGTAAACTTACAGGGTTACGAGCAGTACTTC.

This clonotype has only one observation. This chain joins TRBV5-1 and TRBJ1-2; no firm D call. The germline CDR1 and CDR2 sequences are SGHRS and YFSETQ. The V and J ends lost 4 bases and 5 bases respectively, with 18 bases between them. The CDR3 is made up of 15 amino acids. This CDR3 reads CASSEQSSVEYGYTF. For the CDR3, the DNA is TGCGCCAGCAGCGAGCAGTCTTCGGTGGAGTATGGCTACACCTTC.

The V and J genes are TRBV10-3 and TRBJ2-2, with D uncertain. The CDR3 has 14 amino acids. Between the trimmed V and J ends, which lost 5 bases and 3 bases, there was a span of 10 bases. CDR1 ENHRY and CDR2 SYGVKD come from the germline V gene. CDR3 protein: CAISSAPDTGELFF. CDR3 coding DNA: TGTGCCATCAGTTCGGCCCCAGACACCGGGGAGCTGTTTTTT.

This clonotype has more than one count but fewer than ten. The chain has TRBV20-1 and TRBJ2-3; 10 bases are shared with TRBD2. The V and J ends lost 1 base and 6 bases, in that order; junction bases with no gene match: 7. Germline V gives CDR1 DFQATT, CDR2 SNEGSKA (reference sequence). CDR3 length: 15 residues. The CDR3 loop reads CSARGASGRGDTQYF. The CDR3 coding sequence is TGCAGTGCTAGAGGGGCTAGCGGGAGAGGCGATACGCAGTATTTT.

The chain has TRBV7-3 and TRBJ1-1; D unclear. Trimming removed 4 bases at V and 4 bases at J, with 10 bases between. The CDR3 totals 13 residues. Looked up from germline, CDR1 is SGHTA and CDR2 is FQGTGA. This CDR3 is CASSWGIRTEAFF. As DNA, the CDR3 is TGTGCCAGCAGCTGGGGAATCCGCACTGAAGCTTTCTTT.